This T cell receptor beta chain was identified during a study of blood T cell repertoires in COVID-19. Study-wide background: Samples taken during acute and convalescent COVID-19 were collected in the United States, Italy and Spain. In each case, the material was cDNA or gDNA derived from T cells, B-cell-depleted T cells, or PBMCs.

This CDR3 has 15 amino acids. The V gene's germline CDR1 is SGHVS and CDR2 FQNEAQ. V lost 6 bases to trimming and J lost 7 bases; unmatched junction nucleotides: 7. Profiling relied on immunoSEQ multiplex PCR, and the TCRdb table lists in-frame clones only, not all of them. The sample has over 100,000 clones, around 90% seen once. In this sample, this clone turned up once. The source material was peripheral blood. The receptor was isolated from a man aged 50 to 59 with active or convalescent COVID-19. The chain has TRBV7-8 and TRBJ1-6; 9 positions agree with TRBD1. CDR3: CASRARTGENSPLHF. CDR3 nucleotide sequence: TGTGCCAGCAGGGCGAGGACAGGGGAAAATTCACCCCTCCACTTT.